What follows describes a single TCR beta chain. The junction departs from germline at one end; a sequencing error may be responsible. The record originates from a study of early T cells in non-severe SARS-CoV-2 infection. TCRdb fed the 5' RACE reads into MiXCR, producing one record per CDR3 protein. The data hold 60,000 to 75,000 distinct CDR3 sequences, with over 10% observed a single time. This CDR3 is built from 14 residues. The germline V gene encodes CDR1 SGHRS and CDR2 YFSETQ. The J gene is TRBJ2-7, the V gene TRBV5-1; D is perhaps TRBD2 (5 bases). Sequencing was performed on whole blood, taken at baseline. The TCR sequence derives from an adult who was a healthcare worker with PCR-confirmed SARS-CoV-2 infection or an uninfected control (not recorded which). CDR3 nucleotide sequence: TGCGCCAGCACCCAATCGGGGAGCGGTTACGAGCGGTACTTC. As protein: CASTQSGSGYERYF.